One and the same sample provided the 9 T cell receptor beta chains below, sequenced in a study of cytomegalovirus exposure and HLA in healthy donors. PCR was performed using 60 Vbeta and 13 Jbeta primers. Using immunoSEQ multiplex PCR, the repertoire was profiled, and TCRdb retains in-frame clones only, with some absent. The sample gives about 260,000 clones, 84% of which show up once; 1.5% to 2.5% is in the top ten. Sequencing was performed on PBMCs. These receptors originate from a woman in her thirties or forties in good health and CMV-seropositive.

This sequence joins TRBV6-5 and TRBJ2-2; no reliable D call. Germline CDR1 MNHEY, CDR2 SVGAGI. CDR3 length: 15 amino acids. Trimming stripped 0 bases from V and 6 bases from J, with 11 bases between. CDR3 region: CASSYSWSRAGELFF. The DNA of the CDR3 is TGTGCCAGCAGTTACTCATGGAGTCGGGCCGGGGAGCTGTTTTTT.

CDR3 residues: CASSLGRGSEQFF. The CDR3, as DNA: TGTGCCAGCAGCCTCGGCAGGGGAAGTGAGCAGTTCTTC. This chain uses TRBV7-2 with TRBJ2-1; maybe TRBD1 (6 bases). Trimming stripped 5 bases from V and 9 bases from J, with 14 bases between. The germline CDR1 and CDR2 sequences are SGHTA and FQGNSA. The CDR3 consists of 13 residues.

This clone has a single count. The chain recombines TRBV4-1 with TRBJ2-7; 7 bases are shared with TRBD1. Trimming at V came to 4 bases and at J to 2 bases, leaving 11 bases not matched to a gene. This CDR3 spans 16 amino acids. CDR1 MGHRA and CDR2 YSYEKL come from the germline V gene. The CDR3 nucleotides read TGCGCCAGCAGCCCAACCCGGGACAGCCCTGCCTACGAGCAGTACTTC. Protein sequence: CASSPTRDSPAYEQYF.

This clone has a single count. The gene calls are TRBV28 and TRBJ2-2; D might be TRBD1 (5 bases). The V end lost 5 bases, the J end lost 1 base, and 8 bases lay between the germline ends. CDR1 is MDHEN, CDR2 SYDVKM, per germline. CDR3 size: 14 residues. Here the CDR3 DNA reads TGTGCCAGCAGTCCGGACATGAACACCGGGGAGCTGTTTTTT. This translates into CASSPDMNTGELFF.

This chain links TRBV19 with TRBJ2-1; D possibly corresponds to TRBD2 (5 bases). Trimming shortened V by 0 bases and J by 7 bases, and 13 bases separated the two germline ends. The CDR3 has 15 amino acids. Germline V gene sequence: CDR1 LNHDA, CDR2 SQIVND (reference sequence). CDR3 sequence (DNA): TGTGCCAGTAGTATAGACTACTCCGGGGATAATGAGCAGTTCTTC. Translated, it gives CASSIDYSGDNEQFF.

CDR3 amino acids: CASSLSSGSVYEQFF. In DNA, the CDR3 is TGTGCCAGCAGTTTATCTAGCGGGAGTGTCTATGAGCAGTTCTTC. The V call is TRBV28, the J call TRBJ2-1; TRBD2 agrees at 10 bases. Germline CDR1 and CDR2: MDHEN and SYDVKM. Germline trimming cut 1 base from V and 8 bases from J; bases unmatched to any gene: 5. CDR3 length: 15 amino acids.

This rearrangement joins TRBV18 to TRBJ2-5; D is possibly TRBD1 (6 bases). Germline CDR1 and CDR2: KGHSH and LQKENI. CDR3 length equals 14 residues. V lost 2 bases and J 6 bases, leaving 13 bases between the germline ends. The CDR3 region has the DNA TGTGCCAGCTCACCAAACCGGGACACAAAGACCCAGTACTTC. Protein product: CASSPNRDTKTQYF.

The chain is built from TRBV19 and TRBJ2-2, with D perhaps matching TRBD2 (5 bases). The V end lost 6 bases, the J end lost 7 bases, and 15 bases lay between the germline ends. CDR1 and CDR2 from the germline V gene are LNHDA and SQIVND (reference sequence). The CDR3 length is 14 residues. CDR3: CASRAASRVGELFF. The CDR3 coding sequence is TGTGCCAGTAGAGCGGCTAGTCGGGTCGGGGAGCTGTTTTTT. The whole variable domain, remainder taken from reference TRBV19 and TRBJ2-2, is DGGITQSPKYLFRKEGQNVTLSCEQNLNHDAMYWYRQDPGQGLRLIYYSQIVNDFQKGDIAEGYSVSREKKESFPLTVTSAQKNPTAFYLCASRAASRVGELFFGEGSRLTVL.

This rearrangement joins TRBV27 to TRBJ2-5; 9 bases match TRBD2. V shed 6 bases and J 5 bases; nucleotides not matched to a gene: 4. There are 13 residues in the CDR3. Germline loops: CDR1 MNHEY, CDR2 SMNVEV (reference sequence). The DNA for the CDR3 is TGTGCCAGCAGATTAGCGGGAGTTGAGACCCAGTACTTC. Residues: CASRLAGVETQYF.